These 16 T cell receptor beta chains were sequenced from one sample in a study of blood T cell repertoires in COVID-19. Clones were read by immunoSEQ multiplex PCR, and TCRdb kept only the in-frame ones, dropping some. The table lists about 26,000 clones, approximately 90% of them singletons, with approximately 3% in the top ten. The sample consisted of peripheral blood. The receptor source for this set is a human donor in a cohort sampled during active COVID-19.

This chain uses TRBV5-1 with TRBJ2-2; unclear D gene. The CDR3 is 14 amino acids. Germline CDR1 reads SGHRS; CDR2 reads YFSETQ. V gave up 1 base and J gave up 6 bases, with 10 bases separating them. The CDR3: CASSLNLGAGELFF. CDR3 DNA sequence: TGCGCCAGCAGCTTGAACCTTGGAGCCGGGGAGCTGTTTTTT.

J is TRBJ2-7 and V is TRBV5-8; 11 positions agree with TRBD2. This CDR3 is 16 amino acids long. After removal of 0 bases from V and 0 bases from J, the junction contained 2 bases not matched to a gene. The germline V gene has CDR1 SGHTS and CDR2 YDEGEE. CDR3 DNA: TGTGCCAGCAGCTTGGCCACTAGCGGGGGCTCCTACGAGCAGTACTTC. Translation: CASSLATSGGSYEQYF.

V gene TRBV6-2 or TRBV6-3 combines with J gene TRBJ2-7, with 9 bases aligning to TRBD1. With 5 bases clipped from V and 6 bases from J, the junction kept 11 bases outside the gene matches. This CDR3 comprises 15 residues. CDR1 and CDR2 (germline): MNHEY, SVGEGT. The CDR3 sequence is CASSDPTGGGREQYF. CDR3 nucleotides: TGTGCCAGCAGTGACCCGACAGGGGGTGGTCGCGAGCAGTACTTC.

This sequence joins TRBV2 and TRBJ1-1, with D possibly matching TRBD1 (6 bases). The CDR3 sequence is 13 residues long. V dropped 8 bases and J dropped 1 base, with 11 bases sitting between them. Germline lookup yields CDR1 SNHLY and CDR2 FYNNEI. CDR3 DNA: TGTGCCAGCGAACGGGACACGAACACTGAAGCTTTCTTT. Amino acid sequence: CASERDTNTEAFF.

The gene calls are TRBV2 and TRBJ1-2; D gene ambiguous. V lost 4 bases and J lost 6, with 12 bases in between. The CDR3 is 13 amino acids. Germline V gene sequence: CDR1 SNHLY, CDR2 FYNNEI. The CDR3 sequence is CASSARELDGYTF. The CDR3 nucleotides read TGTGCCAGCAGTGCTCGGGAGTTGGATGGCTACACCTTC.

This chain uses TRBV4-2 with TRBJ2-3, with 16 bases fitting TRBD2. Unmatched junction bases numbered 6, after V lost 4 bases and J lost 2 bases. Germline V gene lookup returns CDR1 LGHNA and CDR2 YNFKEQ. This CDR3 contains 18 residues. The DNA of the CDR3 is TGTGCCAGCAGCCGGGGACTAGCGGGGGGGCGGGACACAGATACGCAGTATTTT. This encodes CASSRGLAGGRDTDTQYF.

The rearrangement joins TRBV18 to TRBJ2-6; 7 bases fit TRBD1. From germline, CDR1 is KGHSH and CDR2 LQKENI. V was clipped by 4 bases and J by 0 bases; unmatched bases: 12. The CDR3 extends over 19 amino acids. The CDR3 protein is CASSRRQGLQRSGANVLTF. DNA for the CDR3: TGTGCCAGCTCACGTAGACAGGGTCTTCAGCGCTCTGGGGCCAACGTCCTGACTTTC.

The V and J genes are TRBV29-1 and TRBJ2-5; 9 bases fit TRBD1. With 3 bases clipped from V and 4 bases from J, the junction kept 9 bases outside the gene matches. The V gene's germline CDR1 is SQVTM and CDR2 ANQGSEA. The CDR3 is made up of 15 amino acids. DNA of the CDR3: TGCAGCGTTGATCAACCGGGACAGGGTAGAGAGACCCAGTACTTC. Protein sequence: CSVDQPGQGRETQYF.

J is TRBJ2-7 and V is TRBV20-1, with 8 bases that match TRBD2. V shed 3 bases and J 3 bases; nucleotides not matched to a gene: 4. The germline V gene has CDR1 DFQATT and CDR2 SNEGSKA (reference sequence). The CDR3 contains 13 residues. Here the CDR3 reads CSASSGAHYEQYF. DNA of the CDR3: TGCAGTGCTAGTAGCGGGGCCCACTACGAGCAGTACTTC.

The V call is TRBV6-5, the J call TRBJ1-2; D call uncertain. Germline V gene lookup returns CDR1 MNHEY and CDR2 SVGAGI. The CDR3 is 15 amino acids. V dropped 7 bases and J dropped 9 bases, with 24 bases sitting between them. This CDR3 is CASTPGGPLAMSYTF. CDR3 DNA sequence: TGTGCCAGCACCCCGGGTGGTCCCTTAGCTATGAGCTACACCTTC.

The chain recombines TRBV7-6 with TRBJ2-5, with D maybe TRBD2 (6 bases). Trimming cost V 1 base and J 4 bases, with 13 bases left between them. This CDR3 spans 15 amino acids. Germline CDR1 is SGHVS and CDR2 is FNYEAQ. Written as DNA, the CDR3 is TGTGCCAGCAGCTTAGGCCCCCGGGAGCGAGAGACCCAGTACTTC. Residues: CASSLGPRERETQYF. Using reference TRBV7-6 and TRBJ2-5 for the parts outside the CDR3, the full variable domain is GAGVSQSPRYKVTKRGQDVALRCDPISGHVSLYWYRQALGQGPEFLTYFNYEAQQDKSGLPNDRFSAERPEGSISTLTIQRTEQRDSAMYRCASSLGPRERETQYFGPGTRLLVL.

The J gene is TRBJ1-1, the V gene TRBV6-6, with 8 bases fitting TRBD1. The germline V gene has CDR1 MNHNY and CDR2 SVGAGI (reference sequence). The CDR3 spans 15 residues. Trimming at V came to 6 bases and at J to 5 bases, leaving 11 bases not matched to a gene. CDR3 sequence: CASSRQGSRRTEAFF. CDR3 nucleotides: TGTGCCAGCAGCCGACAGGGGTCCCGAAGGACTGAAGCTTTCTTT.

V usage is TRBV6-5 and J usage is TRBJ1-5, with TRBD1 matching 11 bases. This CDR3 spans 14 amino acids. V dropped 7 bases and J dropped 7; count of bases not matched to a gene: 6. CDR1 is MNHEY and CDR2 is SVGAGI in the germline V gene. CDR3 sequence reads: CASIRGQGDQPQHF. DNA for the CDR3: TGTGCCAGCATTCGGGGACAGGGGGACCAGCCCCAGCATTTT.

The V and J genes are TRBV24-1 and TRBJ1-1; no definite D call. V shed 4 bases and J shed 2 bases, with 7 bases lying between them. CDR1 is KGHDR and CDR2 is SFDVKD in the germline V gene. The CDR3 is 13 amino acids. The CDR3 DNA is TGTGCCACCAGTGAAACAGATAACACTGAAGCTTTCTTT. It is translated as CATSETDNTEAFF.

This chain uses TRBV5-1 with TRBJ2-1; D may be TRBD1 (6 bases). This CDR3 has 15 amino acids. Germline CDR1 is SGHRS and CDR2 is YFSETQ. The V end lost 4 bases, the J end lost 6 bases, and 17 bases lay between the germline ends. CDR3 nucleotide sequence: TGCGCCAGCAGCCGAGGGGGACCCACGGGCAATGAGCAGTTCTTC. This codes for CASSRGGPTGNEQFF. The variable domain in full, completed from reference TRBV5-1 and TRBJ2-1, reads KAGVTQTPRYLIKTRGQQVTLSCSPISGHRSVSWYQQTPGQGLQFLFEYFSETQRNKGNFPGRFSGRQFSNSRSEMNVSTLELGDSALYLCASSRGGPTGNEQFFGPGTRLTVL.

The chain couples TRBV14 to TRBJ2-1; 8 positions agree with TRBD2. With 1 base clipped from V and 3 bases from J, the junction kept 5 bases outside the gene matches. This CDR3 contains 16 residues. CDR1 is SGHDN, CDR2 FVKESK, per germline. Here the CDR3 reads CASSQVGLAIYNEQFF. The CDR3 DNA reads TGTGCCAGCAGCCAAGTTGGACTAGCCATCTACAATGAGCAGTTCTTC.